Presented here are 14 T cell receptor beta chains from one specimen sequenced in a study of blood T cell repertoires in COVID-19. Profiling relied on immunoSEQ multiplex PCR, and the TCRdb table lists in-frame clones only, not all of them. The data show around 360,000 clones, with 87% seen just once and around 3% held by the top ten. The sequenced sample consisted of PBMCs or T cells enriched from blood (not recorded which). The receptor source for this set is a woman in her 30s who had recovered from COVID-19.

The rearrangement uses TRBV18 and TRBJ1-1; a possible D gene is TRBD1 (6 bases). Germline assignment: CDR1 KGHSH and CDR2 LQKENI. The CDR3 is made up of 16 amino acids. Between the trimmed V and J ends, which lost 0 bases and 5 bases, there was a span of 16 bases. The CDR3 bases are TGTGCCAGCTCACCACCACGGGGGGGCCGAACAACTGAAGCTTTCTTT. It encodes CASSPPRGGRTTEAFF.

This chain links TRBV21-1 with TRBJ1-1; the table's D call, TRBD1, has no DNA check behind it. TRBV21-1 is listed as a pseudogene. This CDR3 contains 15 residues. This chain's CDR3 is CASSKESGFNTEAFF. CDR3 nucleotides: TGTGCCAGCAGCAAAGAGTCAGGGTTTAACACTGAAGCTTTCTTT.

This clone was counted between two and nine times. CDR3 sequence (DNA): TGTGCCAGCAGCCCTCTGGGGGACTTGCCCCAGCATTTT. The encoded protein is CASSPLGDLPQHF. The chain recombines TRBV27 with TRBJ1-5; TRBD1 is a possible D gene (5 bases). The length of the CDR3 is 13 residues. V shed 6 bases and J shed 9 bases, with 15 bases lying between them. Germline V gene data show CDR1 as MNHEY and CDR2 as SMNVEV (reference sequence).

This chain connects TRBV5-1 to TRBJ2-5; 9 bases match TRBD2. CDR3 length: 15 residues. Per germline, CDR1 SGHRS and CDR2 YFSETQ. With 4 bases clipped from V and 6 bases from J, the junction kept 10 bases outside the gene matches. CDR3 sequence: CASSAGTSTIQTQYF. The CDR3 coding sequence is TGCGCCAGCAGCGCCGGGACTAGCACTATTCAGACCCAGTACTTC.

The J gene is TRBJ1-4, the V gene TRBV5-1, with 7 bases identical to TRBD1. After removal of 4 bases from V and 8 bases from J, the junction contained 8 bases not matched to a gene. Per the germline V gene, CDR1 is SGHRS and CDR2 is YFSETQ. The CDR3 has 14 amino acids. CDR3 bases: TGCGCCAGCAGCCCGGGACAGCAGGGCGAAAAACTGTTTTTT. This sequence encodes CASSPGQQGEKLFF.

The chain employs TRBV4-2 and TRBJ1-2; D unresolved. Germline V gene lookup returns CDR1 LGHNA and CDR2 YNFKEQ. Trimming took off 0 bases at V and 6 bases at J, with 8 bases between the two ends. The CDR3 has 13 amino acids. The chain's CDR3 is CASSQDPGNGYTF. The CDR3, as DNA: TGTGCCAGCAGCCAAGATCCGGGGAATGGCTACACCTTC.

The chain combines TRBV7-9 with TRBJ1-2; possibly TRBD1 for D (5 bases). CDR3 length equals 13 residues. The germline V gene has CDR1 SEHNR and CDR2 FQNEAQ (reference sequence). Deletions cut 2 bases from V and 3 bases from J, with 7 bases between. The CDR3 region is CASSLPGDYGYTF. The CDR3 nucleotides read TGTGCCAGCAGCTTACCGGGGGACTATGGCTACACCTTC.

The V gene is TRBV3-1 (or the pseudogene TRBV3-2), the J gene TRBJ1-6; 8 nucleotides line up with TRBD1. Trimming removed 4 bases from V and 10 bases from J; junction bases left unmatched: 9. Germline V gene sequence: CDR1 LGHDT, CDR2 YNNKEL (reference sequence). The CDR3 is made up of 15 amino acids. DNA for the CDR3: TGTGCCAGCAGCCCCACCGGGACAGGCGGGTCACCCCTCCACTTT. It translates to CASSPTGTGGSPLHF.

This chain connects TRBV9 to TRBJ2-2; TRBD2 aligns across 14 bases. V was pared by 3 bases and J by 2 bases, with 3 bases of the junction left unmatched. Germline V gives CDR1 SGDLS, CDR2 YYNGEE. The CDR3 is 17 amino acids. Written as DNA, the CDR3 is TGTGCCAGCAGCGGACTAGCGGGGGGGCTTAACACCGGGGAGCTGTTTTTT. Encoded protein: CASSGLAGGLNTGELFF.

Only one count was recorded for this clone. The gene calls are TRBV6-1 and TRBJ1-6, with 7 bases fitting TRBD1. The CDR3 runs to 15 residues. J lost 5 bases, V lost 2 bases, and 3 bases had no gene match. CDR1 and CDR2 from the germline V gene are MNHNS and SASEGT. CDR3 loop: CASSERDRNNSPLHF. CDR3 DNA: TGTGCCAGCAGTGAAAGGGACAGAAATAATTCACCCCTCCACTTT.

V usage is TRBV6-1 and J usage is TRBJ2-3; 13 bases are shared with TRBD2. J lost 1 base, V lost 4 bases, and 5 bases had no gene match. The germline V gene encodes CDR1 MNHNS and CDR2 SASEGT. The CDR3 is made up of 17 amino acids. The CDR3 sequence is CASSGLGLAGRTDTQYF. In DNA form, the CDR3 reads TGTGCCAGCAGTGGTCTGGGACTAGCGGGACGCACAGATACGCAGTATTTT.

Here the CDR3 DNA reads TGTGCCAGCAGCCAAGGTGGACAGGGTAGGGACGAGCAGTACTTC. Encoded protein: CASSQGGQGRDEQYF. The genes are TRBV7-2 and TRBJ2-7; 8 positions agree with TRBD1. V lost 5 bases to trimming and J lost 5 bases; unmatched junction nucleotides: 11. CDR3 length: 15 residues. The germline V gene encodes CDR1 SGHTA and CDR2 FQGNSA. Drawing the rest from reference TRBV7-2 and TRBJ2-7, the complete variable domain is GAGVSQSPSNKVTEKGKDVELRCDPISGHTALYWYRQSLGQGLEFLIYFQGNSAPDKSGLPSDRFSAERTGGSVSTLTIQRTQQEDSAVYLCASSQGGQGRDEQYFGPGTRLTVT.

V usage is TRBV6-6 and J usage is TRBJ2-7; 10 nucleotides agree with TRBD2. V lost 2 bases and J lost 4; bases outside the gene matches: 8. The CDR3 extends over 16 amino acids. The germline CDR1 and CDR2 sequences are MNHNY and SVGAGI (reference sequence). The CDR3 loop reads CASSYASGSYSYEQYF. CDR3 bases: TGTGCCAGCAGTTACGCTAGCGGGAGTTACTCTTACGAGCAGTACTTC.

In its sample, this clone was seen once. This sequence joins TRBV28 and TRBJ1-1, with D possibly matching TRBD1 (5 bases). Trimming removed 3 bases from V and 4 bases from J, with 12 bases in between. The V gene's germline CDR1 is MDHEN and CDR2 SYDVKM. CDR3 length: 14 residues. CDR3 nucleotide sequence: TGTGCCAGCAGTTTCCGTGTCAGGGCCACTGAAGCTTTCTTT. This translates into CASSFRVRATEAFF.